The present T cell receptor beta chain was sequenced within a study of OX40 agonist ivuxolimab in advanced cancers. Study at large: It was permissible to have had prior anti-PD-1, anti-PD-L1 or anti-CTLA-4 therapy, and around 40% had some. Study results and caveats: Dosing at 0.1 to 3.0 mg/kg was accompanied by clonal expansion of CD4+ and CD8+ blood T cells by week 6.

Only in-frame clones appear in the TCRdb table, and some are missing; sequencing was by immunoSEQ multiplex PCR. This sample yields 53,000 or so clones, of which roughly 83% are seen a single time; around 4.3% belongs to the top ten. The germline CDR1 and CDR2 sequences are LNHDA and SQIVND (reference sequence). The CDR3 sequence is 13 residues long. V was shortened by 3 bases and J by 7 bases, with 7 bases between the two germline ends. For this clone: The antigen is unknown.

The V call is TRBV19, the J call TRBJ1-6, with D uncertain. The sequences come from CD4+ or CD8+ T cells sorted from blood, collected in a trial of the OX40 agonist ivuxolimab. The sequence derives from an adult with an advanced solid tumor such as melanoma, head and neck, liver or kidney cancer. The CDR3 reads CASSIGGNSPLHF. The CDR3 DNA follows: TGTGCCAGTAGTATCGGCGGCAATTCACCCCTCCACTTT.